The 14 T cell receptor beta chains given below trace back to one sample, sequenced in a study of blood T cell repertoires in COVID-19. Method: immunoSEQ multiplex PCR; TCRdb's copy keeps in-frame clones and lacks some. The table has some 85,000 clones, roughly nine tenths seen once. Sequenced sample: peripheral blood. Receptor source: a man over 45 with acute or convalescent COVID-19.

The rearrangement uses TRBV16 and TRBJ2-3, with 9 bases lining up with TRBD2. The CDR3 is made up of 14 amino acids. CDR1 is KGHSY, CDR2 FQNENV, per germline. V lost 4 bases to trimming and J lost 7 bases; unmatched junction nucleotides: 6. The CDR3 is CASSRSGGRNTQYF. The CDR3 DNA reads TGTGCCAGCAGCCGAAGCGGGGGGAGGAATACGCAGTATTTT. Filled out from reference TRBV16 and TRBJ2-3, the complete variable domain reads GEEVAQTPKHLVRGEGQKAKLYCAPIKGHSYVFWYQQVLKNEFKFLISFQNENVFDETGMPKERFSAKCLPNSPCSLEIQATKLEDSAVYFCASSRSGGRNTQYFGPGTRLTVL.

V gene TRBV28 combines with J gene TRBJ1-5; 8 bases map to TRBD1. The CDR3 contains 15 residues. After removal of 6 bases from V and 7 bases from J, the junction contained 11 bases not matched to a gene. Germline assignment: CDR1 MDHEN and CDR2 SYDVKM. CDR3 loop: CASSRPRQGRQPQHF. The CDR3, as DNA: TGTGCCAGCAGCCGACCTAGACAGGGGAGACAGCCCCAGCATTTT.

V and J are TRBV6-5 and TRBJ1-1, with D unresolved. This CDR3 is built from 14 residues. V lost 8 bases and J 4 bases, leaving 17 bases between the germline ends. Germline CDR1 MNHEY, CDR2 SVGAGI. This CDR3 is CASWNRGRGTEAFF. As DNA, the CDR3 is TGTGCCAGCTGGAATCGCGGGCGTGGCACTGAAGCTTTCTTT.

The rearrangement links TRBV7-9 to TRBJ1-4; possible D gene TRBD1, 5 bases. Germline V gives CDR1 SEHNR, CDR2 FQNEAQ (reference sequence). The V and J ends lost 5 bases and 7 bases respectively, with 14 bases between them. This CDR3 spans 14 amino acids. The CDR3 sequence is CASSPGGGGEKLFF. In DNA, the CDR3 is TGTGCCAGCAGCCCCGGGGGTGGGGGTGAAAAACTGTTTTTT.

The rearrangement uses TRBV7-2 and TRBJ2-5, with D unclear. This CDR3 has 14 amino acids. V was shortened by 5 bases and J by 1 base, with 11 bases between the two germline ends. The germline gives CDR1 SGHTA, CDR2 FQGNSA. The CDR3 nucleotides read TGTGCCAGCAGCCATTATGGCCCCCAAGAGACCCAGTACTTC. Its protein product is CASSHYGPQETQYF.

The chain combines TRBV6-2 or TRBV6-3 with TRBJ2-7, with 7 bases fitting TRBD2. The CDR3 consists of 15 residues. Germline CDR1 MNHEY, CDR2 SVGEGT. V gave up 5 bases and J gave up 6 bases; unmatched junction bases: 13. The CDR3 reads CASSGEGTPGREQYF. The CDR3 DNA reads TGTGCCAGCAGTGGGGAGGGTACGCCGGGACGCGAGCAGTACTTC.

The V and J genes are TRBV5-5 and TRBJ1-5; TRBD1 is a possible D gene (5 bases). This CDR3 has 16 residues. Germline CDR1 is SGHKS and CDR2 is YYEKEE (reference sequence). The V gene lost 3 bases and the J gene lost 1 base, with 14 bases spanning the gap. In DNA form, the CDR3 reads TGTGCCAGCAGCTCCCAGACAGCCTTGAGCAATCAGCCCCAGCATTTT. It encodes CASSSQTALSNQPQHF.

The V gene is TRBV6-4, the J gene TRBJ2-7; 9 nucleotides line up with TRBD2. CDR3 length equals 18 residues. Germline loops: CDR1 MRHNA, CDR2 SNTAGT. V dropped 2 bases and J dropped 3; count of bases not matched to a gene: 14. The CDR3 region has the DNA TGTGCCAGCAGTGACGATGAGGCTAGCGGGGCGCAAATCTACGAGCAGTACTTC. This encodes CASSDDEASGAQIYEQYF.

This chain uses TRBV6-5 with TRBJ1-3; unclear D gene. The CDR3 has 14 residues. Trimming cost V 5 bases and J 0 bases, with 8 bases left between them. Germline V gene sequence: CDR1 MNHEY, CDR2 SVGAGI. The CDR3 DNA reads TGTGCCAGCAGTCCCCTCCTCTCTGGAAACACCATATATTTT. This gives the protein CASSPLLSGNTIYF.

The chain carries TRBV5-1 and TRBJ1-6; no definite D call. Trimming cost V 2 bases and J 4 bases, with 22 bases left between them. The CDR3 runs 19 residues. Germline assignment: CDR1 SGHRS and CDR2 YFSETQ. The CDR3 loop is CASSFEGGRAHRYNSPLHF. The CDR3 nucleotides read TGCGCCAGCAGCTTCGAAGGTGGGCGGGCTCATAGATATAATTCACCCCTCCACTTT.

This clone was counted a few times. J is TRBJ1-4 and V is TRBV18; D not resolved. Trimming cost V 6 bases and J 5 bases, with 16 bases left between them. The CDR3 runs to 15 residues. Germline lookup yields CDR1 KGHSH and CDR2 LQKENI. DNA for the CDR3: TGTGCCAGCTCTCCCATCGAGGGAACCAATGAAAAACTGTTTTTT. Residues: CASSPIEGTNEKLFF.

In the case of this clone: Other DNA sequences in the sample encode the same CDR3. The V gene is TRBV15, the J gene TRBJ1-2; 8 bases are a match to TRBD1. In germline, CDR1 is LNHNV, CDR2 YYDKDF (reference sequence). The CDR3 consists of 13 residues. With V trimmed by 5 bases and J by 2 bases, 1 base remained unmatched. For the CDR3, the DNA is TGTGCCACCAGCCGACAGGGGAACTATGGCTACACCTTC. It translates to CATSRQGNYGYTF.

The rearrangement uses TRBV5-4 and TRBJ2-1; 8 nucleotides line up with TRBD2. CDR1 and CDR2 (germline): SGHNT, YYREEE (reference sequence). V shed 1 base and J 6 bases; nucleotides not matched to a gene: 12. The CDR3 is 17 residues long. The CDR3 coding sequence is TGTGCCAGCAGCTTGACCCTAGGGACTAGTATTCCCAATGAGCAGTTCTTC. Translated: CASSLTLGTSIPNEQFF.

There are a few counts of this clone. The chain uses TRBV9 and TRBJ2-3, with TRBD2 identical over 8 bases. Germline V gene sequence: CDR1 SGDLS, CDR2 YYNGEE. With V trimmed by 6 bases and J by 6 bases, 12 bases remained unmatched. The CDR3 contains 15 residues. CDR3 loop: CASTREGGPGDTQYF. DNA of the CDR3: TGTGCCAGCACCCGGGAGGGGGGGCCAGGGGATACGCAGTATTTT.